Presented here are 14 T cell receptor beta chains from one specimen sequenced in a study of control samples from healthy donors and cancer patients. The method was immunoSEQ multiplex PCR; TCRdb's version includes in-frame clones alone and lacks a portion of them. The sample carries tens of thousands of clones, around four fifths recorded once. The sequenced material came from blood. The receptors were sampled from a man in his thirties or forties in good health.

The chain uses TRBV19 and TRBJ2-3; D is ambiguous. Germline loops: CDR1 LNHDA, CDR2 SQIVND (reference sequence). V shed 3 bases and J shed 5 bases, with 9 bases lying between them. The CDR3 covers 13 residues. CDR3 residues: CASSIGSGDTQYF. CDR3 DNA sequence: TGTGCCAGTAGTATTGGATCTGGAGATACGCAGTATTTT.

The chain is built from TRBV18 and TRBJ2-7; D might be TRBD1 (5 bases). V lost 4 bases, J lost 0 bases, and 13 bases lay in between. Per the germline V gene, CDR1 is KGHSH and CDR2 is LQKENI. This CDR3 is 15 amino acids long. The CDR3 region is CASSLSDTDSYEQYF. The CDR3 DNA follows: TGTGCCAGCTCACTATCGGACACTGACTCCTACGAGCAGTACTTC.

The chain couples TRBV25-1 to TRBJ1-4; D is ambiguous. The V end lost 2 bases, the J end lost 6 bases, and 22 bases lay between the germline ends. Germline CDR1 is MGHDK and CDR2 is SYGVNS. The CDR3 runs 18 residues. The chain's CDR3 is CASSEPKGGKFRDEKLFF. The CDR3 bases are TGTGCCAGCAGTGAACCTAAGGGAGGGAAATTTCGGGATGAAAAACTGTTTTTT.

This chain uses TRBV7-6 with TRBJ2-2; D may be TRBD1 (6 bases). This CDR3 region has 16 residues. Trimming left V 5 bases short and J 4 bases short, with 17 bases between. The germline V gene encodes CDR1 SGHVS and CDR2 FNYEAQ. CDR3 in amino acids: CASSLARQGTTGELFF. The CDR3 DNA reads TGTGCCAGCAGCCTCGCGCGGCAGGGGACCACCGGGGAGCTGTTTTTT.

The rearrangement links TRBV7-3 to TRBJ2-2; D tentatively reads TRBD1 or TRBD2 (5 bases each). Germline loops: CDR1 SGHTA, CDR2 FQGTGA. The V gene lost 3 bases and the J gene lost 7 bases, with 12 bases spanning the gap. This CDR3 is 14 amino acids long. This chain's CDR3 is CASSLGRGGGELFF. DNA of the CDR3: TGTGCCAGCAGCTTGGGACGTGGTGGCGGGGAGCTGTTTTTT.

The chain's CDR3 is CASSSRTGAGEQFF. In DNA form, the CDR3 reads TGTGCCAGCAGCTCCAGGACAGGGGCAGGTGAGCAGTTCTTC. The chain carries TRBV11-3 and TRBJ2-1; 9 bases agree with TRBD1. Germline V gene data show CDR1 as SGHNT and CDR2 as YENEEA. The CDR3 length is 14 residues. The V segment lost 4 bases and the J segment 9 bases; nucleotides outside the gene matches: 7.

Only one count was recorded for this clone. CDR3: CASGPALGAAYNEQFF. CDR3 in DNA: TGTGCTAGTGGTCCGGCGCTGGGGGCCGCTTACAATGAGCAGTTCTTC. The chain has TRBV12-5 and TRBJ2-1; D perhaps matches TRBD1 (6 bases). Germline V lookup: CDR1 LGHNT, CDR2 FRNRAP. The ends were cut back, 5 bases at V and 4 bases at J, with 18 bases in the middle. This CDR3 has 16 amino acids.

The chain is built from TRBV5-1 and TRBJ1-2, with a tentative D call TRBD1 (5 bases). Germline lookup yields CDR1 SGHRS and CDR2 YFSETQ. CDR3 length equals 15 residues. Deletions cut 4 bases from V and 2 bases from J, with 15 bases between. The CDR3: CASSQRTAGNYGYTF. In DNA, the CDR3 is TGCGCCAGCAGCCAACGAACCGCAGGGAACTATGGCTACACCTTC.

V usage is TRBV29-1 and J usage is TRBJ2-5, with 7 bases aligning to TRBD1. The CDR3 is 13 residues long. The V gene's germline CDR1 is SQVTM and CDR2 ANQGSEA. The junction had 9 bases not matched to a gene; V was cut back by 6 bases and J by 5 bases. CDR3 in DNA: TGCAGCGTCGTGGACAGGAGAAAGGAGACCCAGTACTTC. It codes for CSVVDRRKETQYF.

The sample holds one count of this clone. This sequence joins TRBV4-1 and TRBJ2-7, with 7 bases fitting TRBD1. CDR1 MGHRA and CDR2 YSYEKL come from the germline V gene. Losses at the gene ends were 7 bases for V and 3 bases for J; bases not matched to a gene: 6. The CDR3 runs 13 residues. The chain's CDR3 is CASTPQGYYEQYF. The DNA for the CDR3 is TGCGCCAGCACCCCACAGGGGTACTACGAGCAGTACTTC.

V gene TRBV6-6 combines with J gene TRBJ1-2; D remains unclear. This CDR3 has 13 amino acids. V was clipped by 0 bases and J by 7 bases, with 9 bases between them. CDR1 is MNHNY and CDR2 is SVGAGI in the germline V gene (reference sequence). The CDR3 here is CASSYSSNGGYTF. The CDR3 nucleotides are TGTGCCAGCAGTTACTCATCAAATGGTGGCTACACCTTC.

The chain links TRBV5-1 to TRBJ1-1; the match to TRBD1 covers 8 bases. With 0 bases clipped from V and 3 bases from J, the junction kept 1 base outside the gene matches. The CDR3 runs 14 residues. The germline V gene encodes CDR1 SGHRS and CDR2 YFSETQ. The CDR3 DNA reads TGCGCCAGCAGCTTGGACAGGGGGTACACTGAAGCTTTCTTT. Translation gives CASSLDRGYTEAFF.

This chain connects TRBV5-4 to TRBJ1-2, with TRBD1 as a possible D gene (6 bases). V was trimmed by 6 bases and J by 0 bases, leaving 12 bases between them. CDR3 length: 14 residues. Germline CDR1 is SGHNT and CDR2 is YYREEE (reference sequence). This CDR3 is CASTSGVANYGYTF. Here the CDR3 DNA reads TGTGCCAGCACTTCAGGGGTCGCTAACTATGGCTACACCTTC. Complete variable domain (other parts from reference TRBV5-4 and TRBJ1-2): ETGVTQSPTHLIKTRGQQVTLRCSSQSGHNTVSWYQQALGQGPQFIFQYYREEENGRGNFPPRFSGLQFPNYSSELNVNALELDDSALYLCASTSGVANYGYTFGSGTRLTVV.

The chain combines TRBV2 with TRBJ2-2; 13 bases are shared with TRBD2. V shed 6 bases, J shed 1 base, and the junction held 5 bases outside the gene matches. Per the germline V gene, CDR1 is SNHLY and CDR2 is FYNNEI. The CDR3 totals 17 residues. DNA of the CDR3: TGTGCCAGCAGGGAGACTAGCGGGGGGTTGAACACCGGGGAGCTGTTTTTT. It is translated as CASRETSGGLNTGELFF.